Sequencing of this TCR beta chain was carried out in a study of blood T cell repertoires in COVID-19. Turning to the study itself: COVID-19 samples, acute and convalescent, were from the United States, Italy and Spain. Sources were T cells, B-cell-depleted T cells, or PBMCs; the material itself was cDNA or gDNA.

As originally analysed: It was from reference gene primer amplification that nucleated cell counts were estimated. The table came from immunoSEQ multiplex PCR; TCRdb's copy has only in-frame clones and leaves some out. The V and J calls and the clone size are those of that table, but D and trimming were determined from the DNA. The sample records approximately 430,000 clones, 70% to 90% being singletons. The V gene end was trimmed by 2 bases and the J gene end by 3 bases; junction bases not matched to a gene: 5. The CDR3 contains 15 residues. The germline V gene encodes CDR1 SGHDT and CDR2 YYEEEE. The sequence derives from a woman under 40 with active or convalescent COVID-19. The chain uses TRBV5-6 and TRBJ2-3; 8 positions match TRBD2. The source material was peripheral blood. CDR3 protein: CASSFYGRETDTQYF. The DNA for the CDR3 is TGTGCCAGCAGCTTTTACGGGAGGGAGACAGATACGCAGTATTTT.